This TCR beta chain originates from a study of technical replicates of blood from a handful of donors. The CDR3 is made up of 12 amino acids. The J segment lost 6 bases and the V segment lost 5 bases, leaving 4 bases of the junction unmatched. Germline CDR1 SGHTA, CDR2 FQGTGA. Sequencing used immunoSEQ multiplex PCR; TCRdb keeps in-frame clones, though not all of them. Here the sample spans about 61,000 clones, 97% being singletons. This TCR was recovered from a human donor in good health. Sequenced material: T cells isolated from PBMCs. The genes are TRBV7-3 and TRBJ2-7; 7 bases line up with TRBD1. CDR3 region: CASSPTGAEQYF. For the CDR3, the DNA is TGTGCCAGCAGCCCAACAGGGGCCGAGCAGTACTTC.